The 14 T cell receptor beta chains below all came from one sample that was sequenced in a study of T-cell reconstitution after alpha-beta-depleted transplantation in children. Unique molecular identifiers were incorporated during preparation of the TCRbeta library. In TCRdb, the PCR reads were re-called with MiXCR into one record per CDR3 protein. The table records about 6,000 distinct CDR3 sequences, approximately 16% of them present only once. Specimen: PBMCs, mostly from graft donor cells, collected 60 days after TCRalphabeta/CD19-depleted stem cell transplant. The source of these receptors is a male patient between 5 and 17 years old who had a stem cell transplant for acute myeloid leukemia, so the T cells may come from the graft donor.

As to this clonotype: One end of the junction is discordant with germline, which a read error may explain. The rearrangement joins TRBV5-1 to TRBJ2-7; TRBD2 matches 8 bases. CDR3 length equals 14 residues. Germline V gives CDR1 SGHRS, CDR2 YFSETQ. CDR3 bases: TGCGCCAGCTCCCCCCGGACTAGCTCCTACGAGAAGTACTTC. Translated, it gives CASSPRTSSYEKYF.

Turning to this clonotype: A clone one base away is much larger, so this may be a read error. The gene calls are TRBV6-1 and TRBJ1-5, with D perhaps matching TRBD1 (6 bases). Trimming removed 6 bases at V and 2 bases at J, with 8 bases between. The length of the CDR3 is 13 residues. CDR1 and CDR2 from the germline V gene are MNHNS and SASEGT. CDR3 residues: CASRRQGNQPQHF. CDR3 nucleotides: TGTGCCAGCAGGCGACAGGGCAATCAGCCCCAGCATTTT.

Judged by abundance, this clonotype is medium-sized. This chain connects TRBV30 to TRBJ1-2; a possible D gene is TRBD1 (5 bases). CDR3 length: 13 amino acids. V was clipped by 4 bases and J by 7 bases, with 16 bases between them. Germline V CDR1 and CDR2: GTSNPN, SVGIG (reference sequence). The CDR3 region is CAWNSDTAGGYTF. CDR3 bases: TGTGCCTGGAATTCGGACACGGCGGGTGGCTACACCTTC. Together with reference TRBV30 and TRBJ1-2, the CDR3 gives the full variable domain: SQTIHQWPATLVQPVGSPLSLECTVEGTSNPNLYWYRQAAGRGLQLLFYSVGIGQISSEVPQNLSASRPQDRQFILSSKKLLLSDSGFYLCAWNSDTAGGYTFGSGTRLTVV.

This clonotype was counted a few times. The V and J genes are TRBV6-2 or TRBV6-3 and TRBJ2-7, with D possibly being TRBD2 (5 bases). The CDR3 is made up of 13 amino acids. Trimming cost V 2 bases and J 2 bases, with 7 bases left between them. Germline CDR1 MNHEY, CDR2 SVGEGT. CDR3 bases: TGTGCCAGCAGTTACCCGGGAACCTACGAGCAGTACTTC. Its protein product is CASSYPGTYEQYF.

This clonotype is judged medium-sized (0.01 to 0.1%). V is TRBV20-1 and J is TRBJ1-5; 8 bases are a match to TRBD1. Germline-derived CDR1 and CDR2 are DFQATT and SNEGSKA (reference sequence). V was clipped by 3 bases and J by 6 bases; unmatched bases: 4. This CDR3 is built from 13 residues. The DNA for the CDR3 is TGCAGTGCTAGTCTTCAGGGGGCTCAGCCCCAGCATTTT. Translating it yields CSASLQGAQPQHF.

This chain links TRBV25-1 with TRBJ1-2, with no clear D. The CDR3 extends over 13 amino acids. Germline CDR1 MGHDK, CDR2 SYGVNS. Between the trimmed V and J ends, which lost 3 bases and 2 bases, there was a span of 7 bases. CDR3 loop: CASSETLNYGYTF. CDR3 nucleotides: TGTGCCAGCAGTGAGACACTAAACTATGGCTACACCTTC.

By proportion, this clonotype is medium-sized. The V and J genes are TRBV6-5 and TRBJ2-5; D may be TRBD1 (5 bases). Trimming took 6 bases from V and 3 from J, leaving 8 bases between them. In germline, CDR1 is MNHEY, CDR2 SVGAGI. CDR3 length: 12 residues. The CDR3 here is CASRGAKETQYF. For the CDR3, the DNA is TGTGCCAGCAGAGGGGCTAAAGAGACCCAGTACTTC.

Sample share makes this clonotype medium-sized (0.01 to 0.1%). The chain uses TRBV11-1 and TRBJ2-3, with D hard to call. V dropped 1 base and J dropped 9 bases, with 11 bases sitting between them. Germline CDR1 reads SGHAT; CDR2 reads FQDESV (reference sequence). The CDR3 contains 13 residues. The CDR3 reads CASSLGYRETQYF. The CDR3 DNA follows: TGTGCCAGCAGCTTAGGGTATCGAGAAACGCAGTATTTT.

The V call is TRBV5-1, the J call TRBJ2-1, with 12 bases matching TRBD2. In germline, CDR1 is SGHRS, CDR2 YFSETQ. This CDR3 is 17 amino acids long. The V and J ends lost 4 bases and 3 bases, in that order; junction bases with no gene match: 8. CDR3 sequence (DNA): TGCGCCAGCAGCAAGGAGGGACTAGCGGGCAACTACAATGAGCAGTTCTTC. As protein: CASSKEGLAGNYNEQFF.

By sample fraction, this clonotype is medium-sized. V usage is TRBV5-1 and J usage is TRBJ1-2; D remains ambiguous. Looked up from germline, CDR1 is SGHRS and CDR2 is YFSETQ. The ends were cut back, 0 bases at V and 8 bases at J, with 11 bases in the middle. The CDR3 length is 13 residues. The CDR3 nucleotides read TGCGCCAGCAGCTTGGATGAGGGCGGCGGCTACACCTTC. Protein: CASSLDEGGGYTF.

The sample holds a few counts of this clonotype. The chain joins TRBV3-1 to TRBJ2-7, with TRBD2 identical over 8 bases. The CDR3 loop spans 16 amino acids. Unmatched junction bases numbered 6, after V lost 1 base and J lost 1 base. Germline V gene lookup returns CDR1 LGHDT and CDR2 YNNKEL (reference sequence). The CDR3: CASSQVRVAGSYEQYF. Written as DNA, the CDR3 is TGTGCCAGCAGCCAAGTACGGGTAGCGGGGTCCTACGAGCAGTACTTC.

The genes are TRBV5-6 and TRBJ1-1, with TRBD1 identical over 7 bases. Germline assignment: CDR1 SGHDT and CDR2 YYEEEE. CDR3 length equals 13 residues. Trimming took 2 bases from V and 7 from J; bases not matched to a gene: 5. The CDR3 coding sequence is TGTGCCAGCAGCTTCGGGACAGCCATTGAAGCTTTCTTT. This encodes CASSFGTAIEAFF.

This clonotype has just a few counts. V gene TRBV6-5 combines with J gene TRBJ2-7; the match to TRBD1 covers 10 bases. Germline V CDR1 and CDR2: MNHEY, SVGAGI. There are 15 residues in the CDR3. After removal of 4 bases from V and 3 bases from J, the junction contained 6 bases not matched to a gene. The CDR3 sequence: CASSFPTGGIYEQYF. DNA of the CDR3: TGTGCCAGCAGTTTCCCGACAGGGGGCATCTACGAGCAGTACTTC.

Within the sample, this clonotype is medium-sized. This chain links TRBV6-2 or TRBV6-3 with TRBJ1-1; TRBD1 might be the D (5 bases). Germline V gene lookup returns CDR1 MNHEY and CDR2 SVGEGT. The CDR3 has 12 residues. The V end was cut by 6 bases, the J end by 5 bases, with 10 bases between. CDR3 in DNA: TGTGCCAGCAGCAAGGGGCCTACTGAAGCTTTCTTT. Encoded protein: CASSKGPTEAFF.